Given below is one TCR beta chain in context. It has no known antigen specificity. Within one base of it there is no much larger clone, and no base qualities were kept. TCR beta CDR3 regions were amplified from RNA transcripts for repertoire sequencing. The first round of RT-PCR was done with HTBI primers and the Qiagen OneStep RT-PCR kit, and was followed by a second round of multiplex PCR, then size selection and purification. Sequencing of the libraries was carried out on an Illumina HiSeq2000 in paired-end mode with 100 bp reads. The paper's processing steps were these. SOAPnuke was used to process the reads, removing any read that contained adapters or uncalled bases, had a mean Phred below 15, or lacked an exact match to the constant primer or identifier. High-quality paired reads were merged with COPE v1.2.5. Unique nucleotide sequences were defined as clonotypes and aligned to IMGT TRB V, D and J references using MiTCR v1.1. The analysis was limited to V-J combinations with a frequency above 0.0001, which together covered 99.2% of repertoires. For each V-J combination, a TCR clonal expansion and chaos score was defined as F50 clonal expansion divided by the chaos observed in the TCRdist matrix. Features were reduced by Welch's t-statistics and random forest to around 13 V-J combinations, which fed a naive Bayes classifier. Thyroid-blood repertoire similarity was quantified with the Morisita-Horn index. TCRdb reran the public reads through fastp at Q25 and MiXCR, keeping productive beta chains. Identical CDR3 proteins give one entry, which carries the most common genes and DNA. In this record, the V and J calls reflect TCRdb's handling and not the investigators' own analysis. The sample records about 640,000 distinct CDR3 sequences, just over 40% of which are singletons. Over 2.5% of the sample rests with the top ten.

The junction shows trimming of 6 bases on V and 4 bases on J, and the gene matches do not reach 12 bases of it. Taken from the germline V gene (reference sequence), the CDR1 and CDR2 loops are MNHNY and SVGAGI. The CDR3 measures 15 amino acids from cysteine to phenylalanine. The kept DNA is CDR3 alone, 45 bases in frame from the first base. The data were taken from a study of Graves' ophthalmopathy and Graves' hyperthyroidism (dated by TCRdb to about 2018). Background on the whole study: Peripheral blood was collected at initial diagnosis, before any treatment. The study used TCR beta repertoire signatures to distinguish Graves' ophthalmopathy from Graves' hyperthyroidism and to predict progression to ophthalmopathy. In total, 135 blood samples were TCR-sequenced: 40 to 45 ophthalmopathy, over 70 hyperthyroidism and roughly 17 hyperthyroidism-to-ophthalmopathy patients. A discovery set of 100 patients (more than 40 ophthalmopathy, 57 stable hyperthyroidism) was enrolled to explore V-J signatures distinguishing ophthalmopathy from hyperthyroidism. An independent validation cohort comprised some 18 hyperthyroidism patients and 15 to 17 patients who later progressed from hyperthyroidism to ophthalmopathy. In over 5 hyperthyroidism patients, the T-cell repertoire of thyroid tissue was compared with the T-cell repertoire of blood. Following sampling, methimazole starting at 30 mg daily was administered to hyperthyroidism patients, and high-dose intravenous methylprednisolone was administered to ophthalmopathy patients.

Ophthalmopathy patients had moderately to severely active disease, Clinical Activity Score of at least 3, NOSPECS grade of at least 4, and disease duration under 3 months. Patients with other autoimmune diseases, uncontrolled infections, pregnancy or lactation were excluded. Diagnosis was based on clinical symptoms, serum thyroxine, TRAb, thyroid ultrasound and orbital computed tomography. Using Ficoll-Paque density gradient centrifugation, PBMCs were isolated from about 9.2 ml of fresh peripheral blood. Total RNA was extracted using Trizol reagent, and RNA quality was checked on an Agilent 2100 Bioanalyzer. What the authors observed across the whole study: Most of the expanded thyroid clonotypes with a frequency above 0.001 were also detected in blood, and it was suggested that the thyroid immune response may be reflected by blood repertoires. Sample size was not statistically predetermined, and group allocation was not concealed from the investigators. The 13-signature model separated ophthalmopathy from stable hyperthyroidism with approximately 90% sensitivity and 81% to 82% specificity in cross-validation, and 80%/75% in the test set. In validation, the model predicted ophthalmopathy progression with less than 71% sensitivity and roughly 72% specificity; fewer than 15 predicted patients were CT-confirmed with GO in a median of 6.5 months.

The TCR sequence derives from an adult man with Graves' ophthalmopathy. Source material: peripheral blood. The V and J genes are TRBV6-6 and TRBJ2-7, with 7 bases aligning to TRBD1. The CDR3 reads CASREPGQIIYEQYF. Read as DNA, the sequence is TGTGCCAGCAGAGAACCGGGACAGATTATTTACGAGCAGTACTTC.